Listed here are 25 T cell receptor beta chains from one sample, sequenced in a study of identical twins. TCRdb reprocessed the 5' RACE reads with MiXCR, giving one entry per CDR3 protein. Of some 1,700,000 distinct CDR3 sequences in the sample, about 32% were seen once. Sequencing used cord blood. All receptors come from a newborn girl in good health.

The chain combines TRBV27 with TRBJ1-4, with D uncertain. The ends were cut back, 8 bases at V and 0 bases at J, with 16 bases in the middle. CDR3 length equals 16 residues. Germline-derived CDR1 and CDR2 are MNHEY and SMNVEV (reference sequence). The CDR3 DNA reads TGTGCCAGCTCACCCCGGACTTCTGCAACTAATGAAAAACTGTTTTTT. It encodes CASSPRTSATNEKLFF.

V and J are TRBV4-2 and TRBJ2-3, with 7 positions matching TRBD2. There are 19 residues in the CDR3. Losses at the gene ends were 2 bases for V and 0 bases for J; bases not matched to a gene: 14. Per the germline V gene, CDR1 is LGHNA and CDR2 is YNFKEQ. CDR3 region: CASSQPPSSGDYSTDTQYF. Here the CDR3 DNA reads TGTGCCAGCAGCCAACCCCCTTCGAGCGGGGACTATAGCACAGATACGCAGTATTTT.

This clonotype was picked up a small number of times. The chain is built from TRBV2 and TRBJ1-4, with TRBD1 matching 7 bases. The junction had 10 bases not matched to a gene; V was cut back by 5 bases and J by 7 bases. The CDR3 consists of 15 residues. Germline CDR1 and CDR2: SNHLY and FYNNEI. In DNA form, the CDR3 reads TGTGCCAGCAGTCCCCCCGACAGGGTGGGTGAAAAACTGTTTTTT. This gives the protein CASSPPDRVGEKLFF.

J is TRBJ2-2 and V is TRBV20-1; D is ambiguous. CDR1 is DFQATT and CDR2 is SNEGSKA in the germline V gene (reference sequence). The length of the CDR3 is 12 residues. V was pared by 5 bases and J by 5 bases, with 9 bases between. The CDR3 DNA reads as TGCAGTGCTCCCACCTTTACCGGGGAGCTGTTTTTT. Translating it yields CSAPTFTGELFF.

V is TRBV20-1 and J is TRBJ2-7; either TRBD1 or TRBD2 may supply D (7 bases each). The CDR3 extends over 15 amino acids. Germline loops: CDR1 DFQATT, CDR2 SNEGSKA (reference sequence). V was cut by 0 bases and J by 3 bases, with 15 bases left in between. DNA of the CDR3: TGCAGTGCTAGAGATCAGGGGGGGGCTAACTACGAGCAGTACTTC. This encodes CSARDQGGANYEQYF.

The chain carries TRBV27 and TRBJ2-3; TRBD2 aligns across 10 bases. The CDR3 has 16 amino acids. Germline loops: CDR1 MNHEY, CDR2 SMNVEV (reference sequence). The junction had 7 bases not matched to a gene; V was cut back by 7 bases and J by 0 bases. The CDR3 DNA reads TGTGCCAGCACCCCCCTTAGCGGGAGGAGCACAGATACGCAGTATTTT. This translates into CASTPLSGRSTDTQYF.

In this sample, this clonotype turned up a few times. This chain joins TRBV20-1 and TRBJ2-3; D is perhaps TRBD2 (5 bases). V was clipped by 0 bases and J by 0 bases, with 16 bases between them. Germline V gives CDR1 DFQATT, CDR2 SNEGSKA (reference sequence). The CDR3 totals 17 residues. DNA for the CDR3: TGCAGTGCTAGAGAATCGGCTAGCCCGCTTAGCACAGATACGCAGTATTTT. This codes for CSARESASPLSTDTQYF.

This clonotype was observed many times. The V gene is TRBV24-1, the J gene TRBJ2-1, with 14 nucleotides matching TRBD2. Germline CDR1 KGHDR, CDR2 SFDVKD. With V trimmed by 5 bases and J by 8 bases, 7 bases remained unmatched. CDR3 length: 16 residues. The CDR3: CATSVGLAGGVDEQFF. CDR3 DNA: TGTGCCACCAGTGTCGGACTAGCGGGAGGTGTCGATGAGCAGTTCTTC.

The chain uses TRBV12-3 or TRBV12-4 and TRBJ2-3; TRBD1 agrees at 8 bases. J lost 4 bases, V lost 2 bases, and 8 bases had no gene match. The CDR3 has 16 amino acids. In DNA form, the CDR3 reads TGTGCCAGCAGTTTAAGGTCAGGGGGCGCAGCAGATACGCAGTATTTT. This gives the protein CASSLRSGGAADTQYF.

This clonotype came up once. The chain recombines TRBV20-1 with TRBJ1-6, with a tentative D call TRBD1 (6 bases). Germline V gives CDR1 DFQATT, CDR2 SNEGSKA (reference sequence). This CDR3 region has 16 residues. The germline V and J ends were trimmed by 5 bases and 6 bases, with 20 bases remaining between them. CDR3 loop: CSASSNPGHLNSPLHF. The CDR3 bases are TGCAGTGCTTCGTCAAACCCGGGACACCTTAATTCACCCCTCCACTTT.

The rearrangement links TRBV3-1 to TRBJ2-5; tentatively, D is TRBD2 (6 bases). CDR1 and CDR2 (germline): LGHDT, YNNKEL (reference sequence). This CDR3 spans 15 amino acids. Trimming pared 4 bases from V and 7 bases from J, leaving 19 bases between. This CDR3 reads CASSPGLPAAGTQYF. CDR3 DNA sequence: TGTGCCAGCAGCCCGGGACTTCCAGCGGCGGGGACCCAGTACTTC.

The gene calls are TRBV11-3 and TRBJ2-4; 14 bases fit TRBD2. The CDR3 contains 19 residues. CDR1 is SGHNT, CDR2 YENEEA, per germline. Unmatched junction bases numbered 9, after V lost 3 bases and J lost 2 bases. In DNA, the CDR3 is TGTGCCAGCAGCTTCGCCGGGACTAGCGGGAGCAGGACCAAAAACATTCAGTACTTC. Protein: CASSFAGTSGSRTKNIQYF.

For the CDR3, the DNA is TGTGCCAGCAGTGGAGTTTCCTGGGGTAGGGAAAAACTGTTTTTT. Its protein is CASSGVSWGREKLFF. The rearrangement uses TRBV6-1 and TRBJ1-4; the D is unclear. V shed 4 bases and J shed 8 bases, with 17 bases lying between them. The CDR3 covers 15 residues. Germline V gene sequence: CDR1 MNHNS, CDR2 SASEGT.

This clonotype has more than one count but fewer than ten. Here the CDR3 DNA reads TGCGCCAGCAGTGAGTCCAGCTTGAATGAAAAACTGTTTTTT. Translation gives CASSESSLNEKLFF. J is TRBJ1-4 and V is TRBV10-1; D is ambiguous. The ends were cut back, 0 bases at V and 5 bases at J, with 7 bases in the middle. Germline V gene sequence: CDR1 WNHNN, CDR2 SYGVQD (reference sequence). CDR3 length: 14 amino acids.

This clonotype was counted only a few times. The rearrangement links TRBV4-1 to TRBJ2-4; TRBD2 matches 12 bases. V was pared by 1 base and J by 10 bases, with 8 bases of the junction left unmatched. This CDR3 is built from 16 residues. Looked up from germline, CDR1 is MGHRA and CDR2 is YSYEKL. The CDR3 sequence: CASSQALLAGGPIQYF. CDR3 nucleotides: TGCGCCAGCAGCCAAGCCTTACTAGCGGGGGGCCCTATTCAGTACTTC.

Concerning this clonotype: Relative to the germline gene, one junction end is altered; a read error may explain this. This rearrangement joins TRBV20-1 to TRBJ2-7; a weak D match, TRBD2 (5 bases). The CDR3 length is 13 residues. Germline V gene lookup returns CDR1 DFQATT and CDR2 SNEGSKA (reference sequence). CDR3 DNA: TGCAGTGCACAGAGCGGAAATTCCTACGAGCAGTGCTTC. It codes for CSAQSGNSYEQCF.

The chain recombines TRBV19 with TRBJ2-1; TRBD1 might be the D (7 bases). The CDR3 loop spans 14 amino acids. V was pared by 9 bases and J by 15 bases, with 27 bases between. Germline V gene data show CDR1 as LNHDA and CDR2 as SQIVND (reference sequence). CDR3 sequence: CARGGTVLLPGSFF. For the CDR3, the DNA is TGTGCCAGAGGAGGGACAGTTCTCCTCCCGGGCTCGTTCTTC.

The chain couples TRBV5-1 to TRBJ2-7; 7 positions agree with TRBD2. The CDR3 sequence is 14 residues long. The germline V gene has CDR1 SGHRS and CDR2 YFSETQ. The V and J ends lost 9 bases and 3 bases, in that order; junction bases with no gene match: 12. The CDR3 DNA follows: TGCGCCACCGCTGTAGCTAGCGGTATCTACGAGCAGTACTTC. It is translated as CATAVASGIYEQYF.

This sequence joins TRBV29-1 and TRBJ2-2; tentative D call: TRBD1 (5 bases). This CDR3 is 14 amino acids long. V was shortened by 4 bases and J by 7 bases, with 16 bases between the two germline ends. Germline loops: CDR1 SQVTM, CDR2 ANQGSEA. In DNA, the CDR3 is TGCAGCGTTGCCGGTTCAGGGTCGGTCGGGGAGCTGTTTTTT. Protein product: CSVAGSGSVGELFF.

This clonotype has more than one count but fewer than ten. In nucleotides, the CDR3 is TGTGCCAGCAGCTGGGACAGGGCAGATTCCTACGAGCAGTACTTC. Residues: CASSWDRADSYEQYF. J is TRBJ2-7 and V is TRBV7-9; 9 bases match TRBD1. Germline V gives CDR1 SEHNR, CDR2 FQNEAQ (reference sequence). The CDR3 length is 15 residues. Unmatched junction bases numbered 5, after V lost 4 bases and J lost 1 base.

V and J are TRBV5-1 and TRBJ2-5; 16 nucleotides align to TRBD2. The CDR3 length is 16 residues. CDR1 and CDR2 from the germline V gene are SGHRS and YFSETQ. J lost 4 bases, V lost 5 bases, and 5 bases had no gene match. For the CDR3, the DNA is TGCGCCAGCAGGTCGGGACTAGCGGGAGGGCCAGAGACCCAGTACTTC. As protein: CASRSGLAGGPETQYF.

The rearrangement joins TRBV28 to TRBJ1-2; TRBD1 might be the D (6 bases). The CDR3 is 13 amino acids. V shed 10 bases and J shed 2 bases, with 14 bases lying between them. CDR1 MDHEN and CDR2 SYDVKM come from the germline V gene. DNA for the CDR3: TGTGCCACTACGACAGGAATGAACTATGGCTACACCTTC. It specifies CATTTGMNYGYTF.

The chain joins TRBV29-1 to TRBJ2-2; D not certain. In germline, CDR1 is SQVTM, CDR2 ANQGSEA. This CDR3 has 12 amino acids. The germline V and J ends were trimmed by 6 bases and 2 bases, with 7 bases remaining between them. The CDR3 region has the DNA TGCAGCGTCGACCAAAACACCGGGGAGCTGTTTTTT. Encoded protein: CSVDQNTGELFF.

The sample holds a few counts of this clonotype. The gene calls are TRBV20-1 and TRBJ2-1; 8 bases line up with TRBD1. The germline V gene has CDR1 DFQATT and CDR2 SNEGSKA (reference sequence). V lost 0 bases and J lost 4; bases outside the gene matches: 11. This CDR3 comprises 17 residues. This CDR3 is CSARDIQTGDFYNEQFF. CDR3 coding DNA: TGCAGTGCTAGAGATATCCAGACAGGGGATTTTTACAATGAGCAGTTCTTC.

As regards this clonotype: Since a much larger clone is just one base distant, this may be a read error. The gene calls are TRBV7-2 and TRBJ2-7, with a possible D match to TRBD1 (5 bases). Germline loops: CDR1 SGHTA, CDR2 FQGNSA. The CDR3 covers 13 residues. In DNA, the CDR3 is TGTGCCTGCAGCTTAAGCAGGGTCGGCGAGCAGTACTTC. This translates into CACSLSRVGEQYF.